This T cell receptor beta chain was sequenced in a study of CD8 T cells in ankylosing spondylitis. Findings and limits, study-wide: Disease-linked clones bore a CD8+ phenotype, appearing relatively rarely in peripheral blood.

Regarding this clonotype: Its antigen remains unknown.

The germline gives CDR1 SGHTA, CDR2 FQGNSA. This CDR3 is built from 14 residues. Trimming pared 4 bases from V and 4 bases from J, leaving 14 bases between. Quantitative 5'-RACE was performed with molecular barcodes, and it yielded the TCR beta libraries. One entry per CDR3 protein results from TCRdb running MiXCR on the 5' RACE reads. The sample has 200,000 to 300,000 distinct CDR3 sequences, 8.6% seen once; the top ten hold 6.8%. The sequence was collected from a male donor with ankylosing spondylitis or in good health (not recorded which). Sequences were obtained from blood, either unsorted or a sorted T cell fraction (not recorded which). The chain joins TRBV7-2 to TRBJ2-7; D gene uncertain. The CDR3 DNA follows: TGTGCCAGCAGCTCTACGACACGGGTGTACGAGCAGTACTTC. It encodes CASSSTTRVYEQYF.